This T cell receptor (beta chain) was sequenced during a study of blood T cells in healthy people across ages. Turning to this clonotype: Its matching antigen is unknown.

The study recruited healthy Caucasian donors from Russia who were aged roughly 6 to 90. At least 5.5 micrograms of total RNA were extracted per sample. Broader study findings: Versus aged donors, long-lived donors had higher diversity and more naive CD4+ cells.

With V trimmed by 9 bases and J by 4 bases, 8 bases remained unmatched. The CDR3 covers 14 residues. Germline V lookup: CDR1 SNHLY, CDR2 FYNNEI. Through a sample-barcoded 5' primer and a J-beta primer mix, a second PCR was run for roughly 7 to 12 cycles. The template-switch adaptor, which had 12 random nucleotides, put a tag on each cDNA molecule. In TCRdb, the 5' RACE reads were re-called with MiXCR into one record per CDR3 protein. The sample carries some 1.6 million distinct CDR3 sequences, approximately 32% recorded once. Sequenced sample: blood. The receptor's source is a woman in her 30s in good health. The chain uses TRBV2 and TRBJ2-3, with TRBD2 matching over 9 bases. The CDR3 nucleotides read TGTGCCAGTGGAAGCGGGAGGCGGTCAGATACGCAGTATTTT. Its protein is CASGSGRRSDTQYF. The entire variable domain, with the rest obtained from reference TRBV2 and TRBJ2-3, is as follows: EPEVTQTPSHQVTQMGQEVILRCVPISNHLYFYWYRQILGQKVEFLVSFYNNEISEKSEIFDDQFSVERPDGSNFTLKIRSTKLEDSAMYFCASGSGRRSDTQYFGPGTRLTVL.